The entry below gives a single T cell receptor (beta chain) sequence along with its context. The source of the sample is a study of blood T cells in healthy people across ages. The length of the CDR3 is 13 residues. CDR1 is DFQATT and CDR2 is SNEGSKA in the germline V gene (reference sequence). Trimming cost V 5 bases and J 6 bases; bases outside gene matches: 3. Around 10 milliliters of peripheral blood were drawn from each donor. PCR was performed a second time for roughly 7 to 12 cycles using a sample-barcoded 5' primer and a J-beta primer mix. Each sample provided no less than 3 million CDR3-containing paired-end reads. One entry per CDR3 protein, called by TCRdb with MiXCR from the 5' RACE reads. The repertoire includes roughly 1.5 million distinct CDR3 sequences, roughly 43% of them detected once, and more than 4% sits in the top ten.

The receptor was derived from a woman under 30 in good health. The sequenced sample consisted of blood. The chain recombines TRBV20-1 with TRBJ1-6, with 8 bases lining up with TRBD1. In nucleotides, the CDR3 is TGCAGTGCTGGACAGGGTTTTAATTCACCCCTCCACTTT. Translation gives CSAGQGFNSPLHF.